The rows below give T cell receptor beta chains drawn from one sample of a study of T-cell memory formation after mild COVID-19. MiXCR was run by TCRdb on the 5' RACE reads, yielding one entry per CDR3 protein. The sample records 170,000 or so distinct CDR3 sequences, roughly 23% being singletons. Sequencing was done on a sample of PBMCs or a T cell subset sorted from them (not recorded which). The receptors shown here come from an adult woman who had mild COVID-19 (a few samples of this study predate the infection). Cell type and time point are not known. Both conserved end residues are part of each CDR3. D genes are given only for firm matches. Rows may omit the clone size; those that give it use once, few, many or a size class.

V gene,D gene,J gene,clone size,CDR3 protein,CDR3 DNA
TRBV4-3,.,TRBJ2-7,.,CASSQGLTWTHYEQYF,TGCGCCAGCAGCCAAGGGCTTACTTGGACTCACTACGAGCAGTACTTC
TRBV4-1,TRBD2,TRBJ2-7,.,CASSHPGGYEQYF,TGCGCCAGCAGTCACCCGGGAGGTTACGAGCAGTACTTC
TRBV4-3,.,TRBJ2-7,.,CASSQPRGGQYF,TGCGCCAGCAGCCAACCCAGGGGAGGGCAGTACTTC
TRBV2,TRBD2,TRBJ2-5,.,CASSEIVTSGGQETQYF,TGTGCCAGCAGTGAAATCGTGACTAGCGGGGGGCAAGAGACCCAGTACTTC
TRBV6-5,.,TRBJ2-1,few,CASRRGGSRSYNEQFF,TGTGCCAGCAGAAGGGGCGGTAGCCGCTCCTACAATGAGCAGTTCTTC
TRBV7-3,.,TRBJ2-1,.,CASSPGLDYYNEQFF,TGTGCCAGCAGCCCGGGACTCGACTACTACAATGAGCAGTTCTTC
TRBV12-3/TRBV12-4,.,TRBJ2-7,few,CASSLGLLEQYF,TGTGCCAGCAGTTTGGGGTTACTCGAGCAGTACTTC
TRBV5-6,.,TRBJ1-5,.,CASSFRFQQNQPQHF,TGTGCCAGCAGCTTTAGGTTCCAGCAGAATCAGCCCCAGCATTTT
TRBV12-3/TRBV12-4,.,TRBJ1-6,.,CASSMSDNNSPLHF,TGTGCCAGCAGTATGTCGGATAATAATTCACCCCTCCACTTT
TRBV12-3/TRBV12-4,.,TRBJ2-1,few,CASSSPTTRINEQFF,TGTGCCAGCAGTTCCCCTACCACTCGAATCAATGAGCAGTTCTTC
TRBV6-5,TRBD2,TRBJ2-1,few,CASSYLAGETYNEQFF,TGTGCCAGCAGTTACCTGGCGGGGGAGACCTACAATGAGCAGTTCTTC
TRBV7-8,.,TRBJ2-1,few,CASSLASAGEQFF,TGTGCCAGCAGCTTAGCGTCAGCAGGTGAGCAGTTCTTC
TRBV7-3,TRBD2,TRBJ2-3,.,CASSPNPGLARSDTQYF,TGTGCCAGCAGCCCTAATCCGGGACTAGCGAGGTCAGATACGCAGTATTTT
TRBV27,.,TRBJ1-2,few,CASRGDNYGYTF,TGTGCCAGCAGGGGGGATAACTATGGCTACACCTTC
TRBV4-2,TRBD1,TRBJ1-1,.,CASSQEDRGQAFF,TGTGCCAGCAGCCAAGAAGACAGGGGGCAAGCTTTCTTT
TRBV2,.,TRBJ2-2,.,CASSEGSGMNTGELFF,TGTGCCAGCAGTGAAGGTTCGGGGATGAACACCGGGGAGCTGTTTTTT
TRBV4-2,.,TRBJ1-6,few,CASSPQVGEASPLHF,TGTGCCAGCAGCCCCCAAGTCGGCGAGGCTTCACCCCTCCACTTT
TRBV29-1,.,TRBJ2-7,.,CSVAGPANFGTYEQYF,TGCAGCGTTGCGGGTCCAGCTAACTTCGGCACCTACGAGCAGTACTTC
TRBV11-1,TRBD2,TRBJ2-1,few,CASSIRTSGTYNEQFF,TGTGCCAGCAGCATCCGGACTAGCGGGACCTACAATGAGCAGTTCTTC
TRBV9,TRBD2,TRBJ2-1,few,CASGRTSGRYEQFF,TGTGCCAGCGGCCGGACTAGCGGGAGGTATGAGCAGTTCTTC
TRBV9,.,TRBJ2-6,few,CASSVVGRLGANVLTF,TGTGCCAGCAGCGTAGTAGGGCGTTTAGGGGCCAACGTCCTGACTTTC
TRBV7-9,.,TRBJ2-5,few,CASSLGASQETQYF,TGTGCCAGCAGCTTAGGTGCGAGTCAAGAGACCCAGTACTTC
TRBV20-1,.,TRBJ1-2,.,CSAETEHYGYTF,TGCAGTGCCGAGACAGAACATTATGGCTACACCTTC